The 17 T cell receptor beta chains given below trace back to one sample, sequenced in a study of CXCR3-negative and CXCR3-positive naive CD8 T cells. Study-wide findings and caveats: Compared with CXCR3-negative naive cells, CXCR3-positive naive cells showed more hydrophobic TRB CDR3s.

Which antigens these TCRs recognize remains unknown. UMI-labeled 5' RACE TRB cDNA libraries were prepared from the cells. From its re-call of the 5' RACE reads, TCRdb lists each CDR3 protein once, without DNA. This repertoire comprises some 54,000 distinct CDR3 sequences; its ten largest clones make up 0.53%. Sequencing was carried out using naive CXCR3+ CD8+ T cells from blood. The subset denotes: CD45RO-CCR7+CD27+CD95- naive CD8+ T cells expressing CXCR3 (TNR3+). The receptors were gathered from a human donor in good health. Some clones in this sample may be carry-over from other donors' samples.

This chain connects TRBV5-5 to TRBJ2-1; no DNA is available, so the TRBD2 call from TCRdb remains unchecked. The V gene's germline CDR1 is SGHKS and CDR2 YYEKEE (reference sequence). CDR3 size: 16 residues. The CDR3 here is CASSPLSGGATNEQFF.

This chain joins TRBV11-3 and TRBJ2-2; TCRdb names TRBD2, which stays unverified in the absence of DNA. The CDR3 sequence is 14 residues long. Germline loops: CDR1 SGHNT, CDR2 YENEEA. The CDR3 sequence is CASSSGGDTGELFF.

This chain connects TRBV5-1 to TRBJ2-7. Per germline, CDR1 SGHRS and CDR2 YFSETQ. The CDR3 is made up of 13 amino acids. The CDR3 region is CASSLEVSYEQYF.

The gene calls are TRBV6-2 or TRBV6-3 and TRBJ2-2; the D call from TCRdb, TRBD1, cannot be confirmed without DNA. The CDR3 sequence is 15 residues long. Germline V lookup: CDR1 MNHEY, CDR2 SVGEGT. CDR3 amino acids: CASSKFQGAGGELFF.

The V and J genes are TRBV20-1 and TRBJ2-7; TCRdb names TRBD2, which stays unverified in the absence of DNA. The CDR3 is 14 residues long. Germline V gene data show CDR1 as DFQATT and CDR2 as SNEGSKA (reference sequence). The CDR3 region is CSASPRGGIYEQYF.

V and J are TRBV21-1 and TRBJ2-7. TRBV21-1 is annotated as a pseudogene. This CDR3 contains 18 residues. Here the CDR3 reads CASSITSTRTDLSYEQYF.

V usage is TRBV9 and J usage is TRBJ2-7; TCRdb designates TRBD1, a call that cannot be tested without DNA. CDR3 length equals 14 residues. Germline CDR1 SGDLS, CDR2 YYNGEE. The CDR3 protein is CASSESGQGSEQYF.

The CDR3 region is CASSPDDAYEQYF. The genes are TRBV7-9 and TRBJ2-7. CDR3 length: 13 amino acids. Germline values: CDR1 SEHNR, CDR2 FQNEAQ (reference sequence).

J is TRBJ2-3 and V is TRBV2; TCRdb's D call of TRBD1 is untestable without DNA. The CDR3 has 17 amino acids. CDR1 is SNHLY, CDR2 FYNNEI, per germline. The CDR3 sequence: CASTIWDRGLLEDTQYF.

The chain recombines TRBV7-9 with TRBJ1-6; TCRdb gives TRBD1 as the D gene, but with no DNA this cannot be confirmed. Germline V gene data show CDR1 as SEHNR and CDR2 as FQNEAQ (reference sequence). CDR3 length: 14 amino acids. The CDR3 loop is CASSSRDRVSPLHF.

This chain connects TRBV12-3 or TRBV12-4 to TRBJ2-1; no DNA is available, so the TRBD2 call from TCRdb remains unchecked. The CDR3 loop spans 16 amino acids. The CDR3: CASSSEAGGPLNEQFF.

V is TRBV7-9 and J is TRBJ1-2; TCRdb selects TRBD1, and the lack of DNA leaves this call unchecked. Germline CDR1 and CDR2: SEHNR and FQNEAQ (reference sequence). CDR3 size: 17 residues. CDR3 amino acids: CASSLPSSARTNYGYTF.

The V gene is TRBV7-3, the J gene TRBJ1-1; the D gene TCRdb calls, TRBD1, cannot be checked with no DNA. Germline V lookup: CDR1 SGHTA, CDR2 FQGTGA. The CDR3 contains 15 residues. The CDR3 here is CASSVEQGAFTEAFF.

This chain connects TRBV9 to TRBJ1-2; TCRdb reports TRBD1, a call that lacks DNA to check it against. CDR1 is SGDLS and CDR2 is YYNGEE in the germline V gene. The CDR3 totals 16 residues. The CDR3: CASSTGTVTVRSGYTF.

V is TRBV7-9 and J is TRBJ2-7; as DNA is missing, the TRBD2 call by TCRdb cannot be tested. The CDR3 runs to 14 residues. Germline CDR1 is SEHNR and CDR2 is FQNEAQ (reference sequence). The CDR3: CASSQGLAGVEQYF.

This chain links TRBV20-1 with TRBJ2-5; the D call from TCRdb, TRBD2, cannot be confirmed without DNA. The germline V gene encodes CDR1 DFQATT and CDR2 SNEGSKA (reference sequence). CDR3 size: 15 residues. The CDR3 spells CSARSSGGFGETQYF.

The chain has TRBV29-1 and TRBJ2-7; TCRdb picks TRBD1, but there is no DNA to check that call. Looked up from germline, CDR1 is SQVTM and CDR2 is ANQGSEA. The CDR3 is 13 residues long. The CDR3 loop reads CSVGRQGGYEQYF.